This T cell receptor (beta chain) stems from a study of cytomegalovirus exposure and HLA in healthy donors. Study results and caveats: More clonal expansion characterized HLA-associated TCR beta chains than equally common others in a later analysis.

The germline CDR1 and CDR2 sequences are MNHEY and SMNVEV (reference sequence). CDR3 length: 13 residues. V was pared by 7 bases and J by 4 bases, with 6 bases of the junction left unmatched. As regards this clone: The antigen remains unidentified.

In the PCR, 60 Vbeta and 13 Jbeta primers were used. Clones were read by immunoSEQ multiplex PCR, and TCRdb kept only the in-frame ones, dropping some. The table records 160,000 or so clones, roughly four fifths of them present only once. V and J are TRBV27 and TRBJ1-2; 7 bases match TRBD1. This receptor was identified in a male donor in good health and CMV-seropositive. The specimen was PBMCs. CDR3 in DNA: TGTGCCAGCATGTCCGGGGACAGCTATGGCTACACCTTC. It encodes CASMSGDSYGYTF.